The 15 T cell receptor beta chains in this list originate from one sample, sequenced in a study of Graves' ophthalmopathy and Graves' hyperthyroidism. The study amplified TCR beta CDR3 regions using RNA transcripts. RT-PCR was first run with HTBI primers, then multiplex PCR in a second round. MiXCR, run by TCRdb on the multiplex PCR reads, gives a single entry per CDR3 protein. The sample has over a million distinct CDR3 sequences, 35% to 45% seen once. The sequencing input was peripheral blood or thyroid tissue (not recorded which). The receptors stem from an adult man with Graves' hyperthyroidism.

This clonotype was observed at least ten times. The J gene is TRBJ2-7, the V gene TRBV5-8; D is unresolved. The CDR3 contains 15 residues. Trimming stripped 4 bases from V and 2 bases from J, with 16 bases between. Germline loops: CDR1 SGHTS, CDR2 YDEGEE. CDR3 DNA: TGTGCCAGCAGCATGGGTCAACTCACCGCCTACGAGCAGTACTTC. The encoded protein is CASSMGQLTAYEQYF.

The V and J genes are TRBV20-1 and TRBJ1-5, with a possible D match to TRBD1 (6 bases). Per germline, CDR1 DFQATT and CDR2 SNEGSKA (reference sequence). Deletions cut 4 bases from V and 2 bases from J, with 12 bases between. CDR3 size: 14 residues. For the CDR3, the DNA is TGCAGTGCTATGAACAGGGCCGGCAATCAGCCCCAGCATTTT. Translation gives CSAMNRAGNQPQHF.

The chain couples TRBV25-1 to TRBJ2-7, with 10 bases lining up with TRBD2. The V and J ends lost 7 bases and 3 bases, in that order; junction bases with no gene match: 6. This CDR3 has 14 residues. Germline CDR1 is MGHDK and CDR2 is SYGVNS. The DNA for the CDR3 is TGTGCCAGCAAAGGACTAGCGGAGGGCTACGAGCAGTACTTC. Residues: CASKGLAEGYEQYF.

Many counts were recorded for this clonotype. The chain combines TRBV29-1 with TRBJ2-7, with D tentatively TRBD1 or TRBD2 (5 bases each). Trimming left V 1 base short and J 3 bases short, with 13 bases between. This CDR3 has 14 amino acids. Germline V gene sequence: CDR1 SQVTM, CDR2 ANQGSEA. Here the CDR3 reads CSVEGQGEVYEQYF. The CDR3 DNA reads as TGCAGCGTTGAAGGCCAGGGAGAGGTCTACGAGCAGTACTTC.

CDR3 sequence reads: CATSGGTASQYF. The CDR3 bases are TGTGCCACCAGCGGGGGGACTGCCTCGCAGTACTTC. The V gene is TRBV15, the J gene TRBJ2-7; TRBD2 might be the D (6 bases). V lost 5 bases to trimming and J lost 9 bases, with 14 bases between them. The germline gives CDR1 LNHNV, CDR2 YYDKDF (reference sequence). The CDR3 is made up of 12 amino acids.

This chain links TRBV7-2 with TRBJ1-5; the D gene is possibly TRBD1 (6 bases). Germline CDR1 reads SGHTA; CDR2 reads FQGNSA. V was pared by 4 bases and J by 4 bases, with 14 bases between. This CDR3 region has 15 residues. This CDR3 is CASSWNRDGNQPQHF. The DNA for the CDR3 is TGTGCCAGCAGCTGGAACAGGGATGGTAATCAGCCCCAGCATTTT.

Details on this clonotype: A read error may produce the germline difference seen at one junction end. This sequence joins TRBV7-9 and TRBJ2-7; D may be TRBD2 (6 bases). The CDR3 sequence is 16 residues long. Germline CDR1 SEHNR, CDR2 FQNEAQ (reference sequence). The CDR3 sequence: CASSQGRRLGPYEQYF. The CDR3 coding sequence is TGCGCCAGCAGCCAAGGGAGGCGGTTGGGCCCCTACGAGCAGTACTTC.

Of note for this clonotype: One base away lies a much larger clone, so this may be a sequencing read error. The chain uses TRBV10-3 and TRBJ1-5, with D unclear. CDR1 ENHRY and CDR2 SYGVKD come from the germline V gene. This CDR3 region has 15 residues. Trimming pared 3 bases from V and 1 base from J, leaving 10 bases between. Here the CDR3 reads CAISDNGKSNQPQHF. The CDR3 DNA reads as TGTGCCATCAGTGATAACGGGAAAAGCAATCAGCCCCAGCATTTT.

This clonotype occurred many times. V usage is TRBV24-1 and J usage is TRBJ2-5; no firm D call. Germline-derived CDR1 and CDR2 are KGHDR and SFDVKD. This CDR3 spans 11 amino acids. The V end was cut by 7 bases, the J end by 5 bases, with 7 bases between. The CDR3 spells CATSVGETQYF. The CDR3 bases are TGTGCCACCAGCGTTGGGGAGACCCAGTACTTC.

The table lists this clonotype with a few counts. This rearrangement joins TRBV12-3 or TRBV12-4 to TRBJ1-2, with 7 bases aligning to TRBD1. The CDR3 totals 15 residues. The ends lost 7 bases at V and 0 bases at J; junction bases unmatched: 8. CDR3 amino acids: CASTRTGTANYGYTF. CDR3 nucleotide sequence: TGTGCCAGCACCCGAACCGGGACAGCTAACTATGGCTACACCTTC.

This clonotype has at least ten counts. The chain has TRBV10-3 and TRBJ1-1; TRBD1 aligns across 9 bases. The CDR3 spans 15 residues. V shed 4 bases and J 4 bases; nucleotides not matched to a gene: 7. Germline CDR1 reads ENHRY; CDR2 reads SYGVKD. The CDR3 loop reads CAISVGQGRTTEAFF. Written as DNA, the CDR3 is TGTGCCATCAGTGTGGGACAGGGCCGCACCACTGAAGCTTTCTTT.

The chain is built from TRBV6-6 and TRBJ1-6; D is possibly TRBD1 (5 bases). CDR3 size: 15 residues. Germline V gene lookup returns CDR1 MNHNY and CDR2 SVGAGI (reference sequence). V lost 6 bases to trimming and J lost 5 bases, with 14 bases between them. In nucleotides, the CDR3 is TGTGCCAGCAGACCCCCCGGGGGAAATAATTCACCCCTCCACTTT. Amino acids: CASRPPGGNNSPLHF.

The genes are TRBV20-1 and TRBJ2-5; D is possibly TRBD1 or TRBD2 (5 bases each). This CDR3 is built from 11 residues. The V gene lost 3 bases and the J gene lost 6 bases, with 8 bases spanning the gap. Germline V gene data show CDR1 as DFQATT and CDR2 as SNEGSKA (reference sequence). The CDR3 loop is CSASGAKTQYF. CDR3 in DNA: TGCAGTGCTAGCGGGGCAAAGACCCAGTACTTC.

Concerning this clonotype itself: The germline gene is not matched at one end of the junction; a read error may be the cause. The CDR3 DNA reads TGTGCCAGCAGGAGACAGGGGCGGAGTGAAAAACTGTTTTTT. The encoded protein is CASRRQGRSEKLFF. This sequence joins TRBV5-1 and TRBJ1-4; 8 positions agree with TRBD1. The CDR3 is 14 amino acids. CDR1 and CDR2 from the germline V gene are SGHRS and YFSETQ.

With respect to this clonotype: This may come from a read error, since a much larger clone is one base off. The gene calls are TRBV20-1 and TRBJ2-7; unclear D gene. V was clipped by 3 bases and J by 2 bases, with 14 bases between them. There are 14 residues in the CDR3. Germline-derived CDR1 and CDR2 are DFQATT and SNEGSKA (reference sequence). The chain's CDR3 is CSASPRRITYEQYF. The CDR3 nucleotides are TGCAGTGCTAGCCCTCGGCGGATAACCTACGAGCAGTACTTC.